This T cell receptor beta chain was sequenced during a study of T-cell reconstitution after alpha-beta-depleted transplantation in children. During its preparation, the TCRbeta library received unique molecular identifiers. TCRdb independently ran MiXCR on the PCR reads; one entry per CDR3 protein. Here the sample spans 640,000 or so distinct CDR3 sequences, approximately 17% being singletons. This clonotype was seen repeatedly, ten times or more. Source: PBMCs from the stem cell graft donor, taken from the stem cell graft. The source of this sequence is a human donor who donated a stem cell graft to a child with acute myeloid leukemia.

CDR3 loop: CASSLDGGGEQPQHF. The CDR3 DNA sequence: TGTGCCAGCAGCTTAGATGGCGGGGGGGAGCAGCCCCAGCATTTT. The chain has TRBV7-9 and TRBJ1-5; TRBD1 is a possible D gene (5 bases). V lost 1 base to trimming and J lost 7 bases, with 14 bases between them. The length of the CDR3 is 15 residues. Germline CDR1 SEHNR, CDR2 FQNEAQ (reference sequence).